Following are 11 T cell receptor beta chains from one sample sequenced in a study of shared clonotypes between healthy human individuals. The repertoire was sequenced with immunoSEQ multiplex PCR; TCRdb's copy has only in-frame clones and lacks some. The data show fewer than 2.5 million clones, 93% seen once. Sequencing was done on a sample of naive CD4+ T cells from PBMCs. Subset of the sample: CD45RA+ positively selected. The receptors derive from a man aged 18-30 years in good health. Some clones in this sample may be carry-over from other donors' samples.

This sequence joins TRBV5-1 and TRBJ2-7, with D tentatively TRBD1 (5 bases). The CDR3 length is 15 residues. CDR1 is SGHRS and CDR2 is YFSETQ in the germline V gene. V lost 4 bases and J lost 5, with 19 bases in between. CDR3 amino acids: CASSPGQPLLNEQYF. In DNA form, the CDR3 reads TGCGCCAGCAGCCCCGGACAACCCCTATTAAACGAGCAGTACTTC.

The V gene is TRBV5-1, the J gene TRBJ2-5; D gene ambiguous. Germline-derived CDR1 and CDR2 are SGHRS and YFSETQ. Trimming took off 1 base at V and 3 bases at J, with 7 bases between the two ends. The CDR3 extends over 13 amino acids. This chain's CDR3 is CASSLNQKETQYF. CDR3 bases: TGCGCCAGCAGCTTGAATCAGAAAGAGACCCAGTACTTC.

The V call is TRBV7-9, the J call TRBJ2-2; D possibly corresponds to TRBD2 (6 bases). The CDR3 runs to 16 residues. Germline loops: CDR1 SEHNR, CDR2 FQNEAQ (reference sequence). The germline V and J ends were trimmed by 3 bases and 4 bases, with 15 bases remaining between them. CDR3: CASSFRGEVSTGELFF. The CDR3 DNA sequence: TGTGCCAGCAGCTTTCGCGGGGAAGTTAGCACCGGGGAGCTGTTTTTT.

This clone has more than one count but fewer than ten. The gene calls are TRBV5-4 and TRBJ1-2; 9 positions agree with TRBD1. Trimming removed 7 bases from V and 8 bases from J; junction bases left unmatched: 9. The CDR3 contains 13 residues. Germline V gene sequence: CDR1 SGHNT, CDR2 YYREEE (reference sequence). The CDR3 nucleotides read TGTGCCAGCCCGACGGGGGACAGGGTCGGCTACACCTTC. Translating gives CASPTGDRVGYTF.

The CDR3 loop reads CASSPQRTSNYNEQFF. The CDR3 nucleotides read TGTGCCAGCAGTCCCCAAAGGACTAGCAATTACAATGAGCAGTTCTTC. The J gene is TRBJ2-1, the V gene TRBV11-2, with 8 bases lining up with TRBD2. This CDR3 region has 16 residues. V was clipped by 6 bases and J by 4 bases; unmatched bases: 11. CDR1 is SGHAT, CDR2 FQNNGV, per germline.

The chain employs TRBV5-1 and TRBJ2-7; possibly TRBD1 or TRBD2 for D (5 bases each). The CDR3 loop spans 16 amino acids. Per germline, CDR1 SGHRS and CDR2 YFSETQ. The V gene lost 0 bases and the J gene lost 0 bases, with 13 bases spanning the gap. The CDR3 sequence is CASSLGRAGTSYEQYF. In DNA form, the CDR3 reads TGCGCCAGCAGCTTGGGCCGGGCAGGGACCTCCTACGAGCAGTACTTC.

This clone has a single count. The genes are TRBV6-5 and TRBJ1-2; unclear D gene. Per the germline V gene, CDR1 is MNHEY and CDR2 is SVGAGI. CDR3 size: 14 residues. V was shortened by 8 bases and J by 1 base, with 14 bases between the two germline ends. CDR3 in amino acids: CASSPGSLNYGYTF. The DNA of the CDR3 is TGTGCCAGCTCTCCGGGATCTCTTAACTATGGCTACACCTTC.

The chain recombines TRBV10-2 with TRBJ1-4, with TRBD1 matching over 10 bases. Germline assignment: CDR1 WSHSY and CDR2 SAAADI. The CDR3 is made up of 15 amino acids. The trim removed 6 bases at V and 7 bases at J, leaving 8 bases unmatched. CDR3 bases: TGCGCCAGCAGAGGACAGGGGGTTCGAGGTGAAAAACTGTTTTTT. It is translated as CASRGQGVRGEKLFF.

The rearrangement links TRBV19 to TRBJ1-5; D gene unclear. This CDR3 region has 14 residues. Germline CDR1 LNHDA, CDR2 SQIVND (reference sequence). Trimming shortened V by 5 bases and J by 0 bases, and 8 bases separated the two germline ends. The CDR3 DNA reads TGTGCCAGTAGTTCCGTGCGTAGCAATCAGCCCCAGCATTTT. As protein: CASSSVRSNQPQHF.

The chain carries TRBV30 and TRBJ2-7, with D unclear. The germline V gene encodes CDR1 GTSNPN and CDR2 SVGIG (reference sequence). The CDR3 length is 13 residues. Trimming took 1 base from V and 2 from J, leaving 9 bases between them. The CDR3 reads CAWSGYSAYEQYF. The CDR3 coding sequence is TGTGCCTGGAGTGGCTACAGCGCCTACGAGCAGTACTTC.

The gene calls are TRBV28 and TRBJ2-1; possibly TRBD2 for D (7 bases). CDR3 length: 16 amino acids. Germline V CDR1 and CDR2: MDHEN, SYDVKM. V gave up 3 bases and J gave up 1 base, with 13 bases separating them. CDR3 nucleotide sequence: TGTGCCAGCAGTTTGGGGGGGGCCGTATCCTACAATGAGCAGTTCTTC. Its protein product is CASSLGGAVSYNEQFF.